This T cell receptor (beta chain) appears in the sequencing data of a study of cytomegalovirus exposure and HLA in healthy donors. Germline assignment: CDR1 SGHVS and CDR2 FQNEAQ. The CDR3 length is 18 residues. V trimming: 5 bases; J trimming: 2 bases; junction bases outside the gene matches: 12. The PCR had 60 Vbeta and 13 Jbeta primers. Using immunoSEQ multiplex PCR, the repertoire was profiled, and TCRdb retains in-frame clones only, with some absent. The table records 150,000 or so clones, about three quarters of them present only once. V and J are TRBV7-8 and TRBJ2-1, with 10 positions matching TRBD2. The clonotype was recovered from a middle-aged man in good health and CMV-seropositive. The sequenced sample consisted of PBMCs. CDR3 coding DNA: TGTGCCAGCAGCACGTCGTTTCTAGCGGGAGTCCCCTACAATGAGCAGTTCTTC. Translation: CASSTSFLAGVPYNEQFF.